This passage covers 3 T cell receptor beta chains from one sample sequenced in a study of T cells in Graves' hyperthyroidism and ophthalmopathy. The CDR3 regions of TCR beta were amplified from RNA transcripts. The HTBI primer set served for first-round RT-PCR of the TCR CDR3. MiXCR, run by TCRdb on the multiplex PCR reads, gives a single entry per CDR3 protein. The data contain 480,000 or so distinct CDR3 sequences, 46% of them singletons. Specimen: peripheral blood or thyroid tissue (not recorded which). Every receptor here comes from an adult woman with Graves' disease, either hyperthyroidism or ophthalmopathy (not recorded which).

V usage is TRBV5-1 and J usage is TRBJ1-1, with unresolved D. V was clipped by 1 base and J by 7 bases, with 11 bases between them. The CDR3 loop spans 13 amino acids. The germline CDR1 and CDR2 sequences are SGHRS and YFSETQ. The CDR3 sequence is CASSLLVVSEAFF. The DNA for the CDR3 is TGCGCCAGCAGCTTGCTGGTGGTTAGTGAAGCTTTCTTT. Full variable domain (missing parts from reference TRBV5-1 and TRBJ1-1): KAGVTQTPRYLIKTRGQQVTLSCSPISGHRSVSWYQQTPGQGLQFLFEYFSETQRNKGNFPGRFSGRQFSNSRSEMNVSTLELGDSALYLCASSLLVVSEAFFGQGTRLTVV.

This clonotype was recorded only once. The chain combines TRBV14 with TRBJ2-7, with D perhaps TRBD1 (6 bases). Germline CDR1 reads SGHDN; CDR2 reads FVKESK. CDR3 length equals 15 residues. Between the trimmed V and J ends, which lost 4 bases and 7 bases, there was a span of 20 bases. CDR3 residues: CASSPSLGPGEEQYF. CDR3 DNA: TGTGCCAGCAGCCCCTCTTTAGGACCAGGGGAAGAGCAGTACTTC.

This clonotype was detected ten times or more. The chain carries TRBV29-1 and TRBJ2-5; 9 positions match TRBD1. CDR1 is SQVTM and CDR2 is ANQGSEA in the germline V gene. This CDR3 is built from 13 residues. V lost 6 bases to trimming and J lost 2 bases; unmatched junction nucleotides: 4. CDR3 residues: CSVEGQGQETQYF. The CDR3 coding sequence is TGCAGCGTGGAGGGACAGGGACAAGAGACCCAGTACTTC.